This T cell receptor (beta chain) was recovered during a study of CD8 T cells in ankylosing spondylitis. General study findings and limits: According to the report, clones linked to the disease were significantly enriched in matched synovial fluid samples taken from ankylosing spondylitis patients.

Trimming took 4 bases from V and 2 from J, leaving 15 bases between them. The CDR3 is 15 amino acids. Germline V CDR1 and CDR2: SGHKS, YYEKEE (reference sequence). TCR beta libraries were made by quantitative 5'-RACE with molecular barcodes. TCRdb re-derived calls from the 5' RACE reads in MiXCR, one entry per CDR3 protein. The sample has fewer than 180,000 distinct CDR3 sequences, roughly 44% seen once. Points on this clonotype: Antigen specificity is unknown.

The sample comprised synovial fluid, either unsorted or a sorted T cell fraction (not recorded which). This receptor was identified in a male donor with ankylosing spondylitis. The chain uses TRBV5-5 and TRBJ1-2; unclear D gene. The CDR3 is CASSPRVQANYGYTF. In DNA, the CDR3 is TGTGCCAGCAGCCCGCGCGTCCAGGCAAACTATGGCTACACCTTC.